Shown below are 5 T cell receptor beta chains from a single sample sequenced in a study of T cells in Graves' hyperthyroidism and ophthalmopathy. The source material, RNA transcripts, was used to amplify TCR beta CDR3 regions. HTBI primers were the set used in a first-round RT-PCR of the TCR CDR3. A single record per CDR3 protein comes from TCRdb applying MiXCR to the multiplex PCR reads. The repertoire holds hundreds of thousands of distinct CDR3 sequences, with around 15% as singletons. Sequenced input: blood. These receptors were taken from a woman aged 18-29 years with Graves' hyperthyroidism.

At least ten counts were recorded for this clonotype. CDR3 sequence reads: CASRAPGQLYGYTF. The CDR3, as DNA: TGTGCCAGCAGGGCCCCGGGACAGCTCTATGGCTACACCTTC. The genes are TRBV6-1 and TRBJ1-2; 7 bases are shared with TRBD1. V trimming: 6 bases; J trimming: 4 bases; junction bases outside the gene matches: 8. Germline CDR1 is MNHNS and CDR2 is SASEGT. The CDR3 extends over 14 amino acids.

This clonotype occurred many times. The chain uses TRBV28 and TRBJ2-1; possibly TRBD1 or TRBD2 for D (5 bases each). CDR1 and CDR2 (germline): MDHEN, SYDVKM. This CDR3 is 13 amino acids long. V was cut by 2 bases and J by 10 bases, with 12 bases left in between. CDR3 sequence reads: CASSLGASGEQFF. CDR3 sequence (DNA): TGTGCCAGCAGTTTAGGGGCCTCGGGGGAGCAGTTCTTC.

This clonotype was observed at least ten times. The rearrangement links TRBV29-1 to TRBJ1-1, with D possibly TRBD1 on 6 matching bases. In germline, CDR1 is SQVTM, CDR2 ANQGSEA. Trimming removed 6 bases from V and 1 base from J, with 12 bases in between. There are 13 residues in the CDR3. CDR3 in amino acids: CSVARQENTEAFF. The CDR3 DNA is TGCAGCGTAGCCAGACAGGAGAACACTGAAGCTTTCTTT. The full variable domain, its missing parts supplied by reference TRBV29-1 and TRBJ1-1, is SAVISQKPSRDICQRGTSLTIQCQVDSQVTMMFWYRQQPGQSLTLIATANQGSEATYESGFVIDKFPISRPNLTFSTLTVSNMSPEDSSIYLCSVARQENTEAFFGQGTRLTVV.

The V gene is TRBV6-1, the J gene TRBJ1-2; D not resolved. CDR1 MNHNS and CDR2 SASEGT come from the germline V gene. The CDR3 runs to 12 residues. V was clipped by 3 bases and J by 7 bases, with 9 bases between them. Here the CDR3 DNA reads TGTGCCAGCAGTGACAGGCGTATTGGCTACACCTTC. This codes for CASSDRRIGYTF.

This clonotype was seen only a few times. V gene TRBV7-9 combines with J gene TRBJ2-7, with D perhaps TRBD2 (5 bases). This CDR3 spans 14 amino acids. V gave up 6 bases and J gave up 3 bases, with 15 bases separating them. CDR1 and CDR2 from the germline V gene are SEHNR and FQNEAQ (reference sequence). This CDR3 is CASSSRRDYYEQYF. CDR3 coding DNA: TGTGCCAGCAGTTCCCGACGGGATTACTACGAGCAGTACTTC. The variable domain in full, completed from reference TRBV7-9 and TRBJ2-7, reads DTGVSQNPRHKITKRGQNVTFRCDPISEHNRLYWYRQTLGQGPEFLTYFQNEAQLEKSRLLSDRFSAERPKGSFSTLEIQRTEQGDSAMYLCASSSRRDYYEQYFGPGTRLTVT.